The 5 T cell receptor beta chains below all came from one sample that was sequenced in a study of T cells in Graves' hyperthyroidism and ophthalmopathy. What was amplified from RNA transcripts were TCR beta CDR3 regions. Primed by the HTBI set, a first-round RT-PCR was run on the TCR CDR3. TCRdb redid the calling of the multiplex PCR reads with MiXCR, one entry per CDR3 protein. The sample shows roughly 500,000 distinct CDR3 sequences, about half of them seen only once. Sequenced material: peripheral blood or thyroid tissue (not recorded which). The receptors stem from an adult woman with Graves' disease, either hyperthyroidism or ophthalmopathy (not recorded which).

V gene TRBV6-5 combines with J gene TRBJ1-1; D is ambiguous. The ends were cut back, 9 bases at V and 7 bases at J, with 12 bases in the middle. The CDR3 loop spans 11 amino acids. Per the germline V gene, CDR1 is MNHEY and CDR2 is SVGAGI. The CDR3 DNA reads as TGTGCCAGTGATAACGGAGGTGAAGCTTTCTTT. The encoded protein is CASDNGGEAFF.

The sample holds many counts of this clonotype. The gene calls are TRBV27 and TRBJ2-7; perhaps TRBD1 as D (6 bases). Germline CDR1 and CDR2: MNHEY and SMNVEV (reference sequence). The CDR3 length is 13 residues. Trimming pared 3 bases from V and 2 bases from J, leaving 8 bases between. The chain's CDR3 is CASSFPGAYEQYF. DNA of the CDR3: TGTGCCAGCAGTTTCCCAGGGGCCTACGAGCAGTACTTC.

The CDR3: CASSRRLGDNEQFF. The CDR3 DNA sequence: TGCGCCAGCAGTCGCAGACTAGGGGACAATGAGCAGTTCTTC. The gene calls are TRBV10-2 and TRBJ2-1; TRBD2 might be the D (6 bases). Trimming took 5 bases from V and 5 from J, leaving 13 bases between them. CDR1 and CDR2 from the germline V gene are WSHSY and SAAADI. This CDR3 comprises 14 residues.

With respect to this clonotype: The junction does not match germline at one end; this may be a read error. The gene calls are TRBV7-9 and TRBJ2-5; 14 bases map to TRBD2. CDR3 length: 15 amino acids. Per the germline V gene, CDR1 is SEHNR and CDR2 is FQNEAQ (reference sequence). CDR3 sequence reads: CASGLGLAGVGTQYF. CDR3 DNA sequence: TGTGCCAGCGGCTTGGGACTAGCGGGAGTAGGGACCCAGTACTTC.

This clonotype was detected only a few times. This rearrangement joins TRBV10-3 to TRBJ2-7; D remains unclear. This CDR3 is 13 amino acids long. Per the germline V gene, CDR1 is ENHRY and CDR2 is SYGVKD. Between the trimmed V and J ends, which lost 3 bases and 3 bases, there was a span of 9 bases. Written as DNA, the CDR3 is TGTGCCATCAGTGAAGGGTCCCACTACGAGCAGTACTTC. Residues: CAISEGSHYEQYF.